In this sample, the clone carrying this T cell receptor (beta chain) turned up many times. The data were obtained in a study of human T cells and chemical hapten exposure. Whole-study context: Patients, chiefly female, had alopecia areata, totalis or universalis.

The CDR3 length is 15 residues. Trimming cost V 4 bases and J 4 bases, with 19 bases left between them. The germline V gene has CDR1 SQVTM and CDR2 ANQGSEA. The time point here: patch test 3, about 24 weeks after DPC sensitization. The sample's treatment: therapeutic diphenylcyclopropenone sensitization with weekly scalp DPC. Unfractionated whole blood was the source from which total RNA was extracted. Each CDR3 protein is one row after TCRdb ran MiXCR on the RACE reads. The sample lists under 50,000 distinct CDR3 sequences, roughly 13% occurring once. Sequencing was performed on whole blood, taken in connection with sensitization to the hapten diphenylcyclopropenone (DPC). The receptor comes from a middle-aged woman with alopecia areata. Some clones in this sample may be carry-over from other donors' samples. The chain is built from TRBV29-1 and TRBJ2-5; tentatively, D is TRBD1 (5 bases). The CDR3 bases are TGCAGCGTTGCCCCCCCCCAAGGGGTTGGAGAGACCCAGTACTTC. Its protein product is CSVAPPQGVGETQYF.